This TCR beta chain originates from a study of blood T cell repertoires in COVID-19 (dated by TCRdb to 2020 to 2021). Notes on the research overall: Samples covering the acute and convalescent phases of COVID-19 were provided by collaborators in the United States, Italy and Spain. The prospective study material was composed of cDNA or gDNA derived from T cells, B-cell-depleted T cells, or PBMCs. Subjects who had been exposed to COVID-19, were actively infected with it, or had recovered from it provided the deeply sampled blood TCRbeta repertoires that made up the dataset. The repertoires were released in a freely available public database meant as a resource for research on the immune response to SARS-CoV-2. Samples came from the ongoing ImmuneRACE study (first 160 participants) plus 1,254 subjects from 6 global collaborators. Sample metadata almost always included a de-identified subject ID, COVID-19 status, age in years and sex. HLA class I and class II types, where available, came from metadata supplied by the sample provider rather than from assay-based typing.

In the case of this clone: Its antigen has not been determined. No base quality values were provided; no much bigger clone lies one nucleotide off.

Paper-wide results and their limitations: The quantity of clinical and demographic metadata differed by source and by participant and was supplied without curation.

The immunoSEQ Assay, a bias-controlled multiplex PCR, was used to amplify TCRbeta CDR3 regions from genomic DNA. The authors' analysis ran thus. The number of nucleated cells in each sample was estimated from the amplification of reference gene primers within the assay. To quantify the absolute abundance of each unique TCRbeta CDR3 rearrangement, sequence reads were collapsed and filtered. For each sample, productive Simpson clonality was calculated as the square root of Simpson's diversity index across productive rearrangements. The immuneACCESS repertoire file appears here via TCRdb, limited to in-frame rearrangements. These files lack a portion of the clones; in checked studies, under half of the deficit traces to unresolved V genes, and the cause of the others is not known. That table supplies the V and J calls and clone size; D and trimming were determined from the DNA. The sample table lists roughly 480,000 clones, 80% to 90% of them with a count of one. The ten largest clones capture approximately 0.9% of the sample.

At one collaborating source in Seattle, patients were enrolled during active infection and were followed longitudinally through the course of disease. Each collaborating institution followed its own protocols to collect whole blood in K2EDTA tubes. For TCRbeta analysis, collaborator samples were shipped as frozen whole blood, as isolated PBMCs, or as DNA extracted from either sample type. The CDR3 measures 14 amino acids from cysteine to phenylalanine. Kept here is only the CDR3 DNA, which spans 42 bases and is read in frame from base 1. CDR1 and CDR2, per the germline V gene (reference sequence), are LNHNV and YYDKDF. V and J are truncated by 2 bases and 3 bases respectively, leaving an intervening sequence of 8 bases.

The V and J segments used are TRBV15 and TRBJ2-1; the D gene lacks a confident call. The sequence was obtained from a man between 18 and 29 years old with COVID-19, enrolled during active disease. Sequenced: peripheral blood. The CDR3 reads as follows: CATSRSTGYNEQFF. The DNA sequence is as follows: TGTGCCACCAGCAGATCTACTGGCTACAATGAGCAGTTCTTC.